Presented here are 15 T cell receptor beta chains from one specimen sequenced in a study of shared clonotypes between healthy human individuals. The table came from immunoSEQ multiplex PCR; TCRdb's copy has only in-frame clones and leaves some out. The sample holds about half a million clones, more than 75% seen once. The material sequenced was PBMCs. Every receptor here comes from a woman in her thirties or forties in good health. Some clones in this sample may be carry-over from other donors' samples.

The genes are TRBV2 and TRBJ2-3; 7 bases map to TRBD1. Per the germline V gene, CDR1 is SNHLY and CDR2 is FYNNEI. CDR3 length: 15 residues. V lost 5 bases to trimming and J lost 5 bases; unmatched junction nucleotides: 10. CDR3 coding DNA: TGTGCCAGCAGTAGACAGGGTCAGGGCTTAGATACGCAGTATTTT. This codes for CASSRQGQGLDTQYF.

The V call is TRBV10-2, the J call TRBJ1-5, with D possibly matching TRBD1 (5 bases). V was shortened by 3 bases and J by 6 bases, with 15 bases between the two germline ends. The CDR3 sequence is 15 residues long. Germline loops: CDR1 WSHSY, CDR2 SAAADI. The CDR3 protein is CASSDLRGDGQPQHF. As DNA, the CDR3 is TGCGCCAGCAGTGATTTGCGAGGGGACGGTCAGCCCCAGCATTTT.

The table lists this clone with a few counts. This chain uses TRBV18 with TRBJ1-1, with 7 bases aligning to TRBD1. J lost 4 bases, V lost 2 bases, and 1 base had no gene match. Germline-derived CDR1 and CDR2 are KGHSH and LQKENI. The CDR3 runs 13 residues. The CDR3 DNA sequence: TGTGCCAGCTCACCAACAGGGGCCACTGAAGCTTTCTTT. Its protein product is CASSPTGATEAFF.

CDR3 region: CASSERVAGADEQFF. The CDR3 nucleotides are TGTGCCAGCAGTGAACGAGTTGCGGGAGCAGATGAGCAGTTCTTC. The chain links TRBV6-1 to TRBJ2-1; 7 nucleotides line up with TRBD2. CDR3 length: 15 residues. Germline lookup yields CDR1 MNHNS and CDR2 SASEGT. V dropped 2 bases and J dropped 8; count of bases not matched to a gene: 9.

Comments on this clone: Other DNA sequences in the same sample also yield this CDR3. The chain joins TRBV5-1 to TRBJ2-1; possibly TRBD1 for D (6 bases). Trimming pared 0 bases from V and 2 bases from J, leaving 9 bases between. Looked up from germline, CDR1 is SGHRS and CDR2 is YFSETQ. The CDR3 spans 15 residues. For the CDR3, the DNA is TGCGCCAGCAGCTTGGTACAGGGCCCCTACAATGAGCAGTTCTTC. It is translated as CASSLVQGPYNEQFF. The full variable domain, rest sourced from reference TRBV5-1 and TRBJ2-1, is KAGVTQTPRYLIKTRGQQVTLSCSPISGHRSVSWYQQTPGQGLQFLFEYFSETQRNKGNFPGRFSGRQFSNSRSEMNVSTLELGDSALYLCASSLVQGPYNEQFFGPGTRLTVL.

This clone has a handful of counts. The chain combines TRBV5-1 with TRBJ2-5; D is tentatively TRBD1 or TRBD2 (6 bases each). Trimming cost V 3 bases and J 3 bases, with 12 bases left between them. This CDR3 spans 14 amino acids. Per germline, CDR1 SGHRS and CDR2 YFSETQ. In DNA form, the CDR3 reads TGCGCCAGCAGCTCAGCCGGGGGCGAAGAGACCCAGTACTTC. Translated, it gives CASSSAGGEETQYF.

This clone was observed a single time. The chain joins TRBV19 to TRBJ2-7; unclear D gene. Germline CDR1 is LNHDA and CDR2 is SQIVND (reference sequence). V lost 5 bases, J lost 7 bases, and 21 bases lay in between. There are 15 residues in the CDR3. The CDR3 DNA sequence: TGTGCCAGTAGTGCCCTTCGGGCAGCCCCCAGGGAGCAGTACTTC. Translation gives CASSALRAAPREQYF.

The chain links TRBV7-3 to TRBJ2-2; D is undetermined. Between the trimmed V and J ends, which lost 5 bases and 11 bases, there was a span of 12 bases. This CDR3 is 12 amino acids long. The germline V gene has CDR1 SGHTA and CDR2 FQGTGA. This CDR3 is CASSPQWGELFF. The CDR3 region has the DNA TGTGCCAGCAGCCCCCAATGGGGAGAGCTGTTTTTT.

The rearrangement links TRBV11-2 to TRBJ2-5; D not resolved. CDR3 length: 12 residues. Trimming pared 4 bases from V and 8 bases from J, leaving 11 bases between. Germline V CDR1 and CDR2: SGHAT, FQNNGV. The CDR3: CASSYPGQTQYF. The CDR3 bases are TGTGCCAGCAGCTACCCTGGGCAAACCCAGTACTTC.

This chain links TRBV5-1 with TRBJ2-5; maybe TRBD1 (6 bases). The CDR3 extends over 16 amino acids. Trimming left V 0 bases short and J 5 bases short, with 17 bases between. Germline CDR1 is SGHRS and CDR2 is YFSETQ. This CDR3 reads CASSLGPQGGWETQYF. The CDR3 region has the DNA TGCGCCAGCAGCTTGGGCCCACAGGGTGGGTGGGAGACCCAGTACTTC. The complete variable domain, with remaining parts taken from reference TRBV5-1 and TRBJ2-5, reads KAGVTQTPRYLIKTRGQQVTLSCSPISGHRSVSWYQQTPGQGLQFLFEYFSETQRNKGNFPGRFSGRQFSNSRSEMNVSTLELGDSALYLCASSLGPQGGWETQYFGPGTRLLVL.

This clone showed up just a few times. The chain uses TRBV5-4 and TRBJ1-1; D remains ambiguous. Trimming left V 0 bases short and J 4 bases short, with 13 bases between. Germline V gene data show CDR1 as SGHNT and CDR2 as YYREEE (reference sequence). The CDR3 covers 15 residues. CDR3 coding DNA: TGTGCCAGCAGCTTGGAAGGAGGAAGTAGCACTGAAGCTTTCTTT. Its protein is CASSLEGGSSTEAFF.

This clone has more than one count but fewer than ten. The rearrangement joins TRBV4-2 to TRBJ2-7; 7 nucleotides line up with TRBD2. From germline, CDR1 is LGHNA and CDR2 YNFKEQ. The CDR3 runs 16 residues. V trimming: 1 base; J trimming: 3 bases; junction bases outside the gene matches: 9. The CDR3 sequence: CASSQGGVGLRYEQYF. The CDR3 DNA is TGTGCCAGCAGCCAAGGGGGAGTGGGACTACGCTACGAGCAGTACTTC.

The rearrangement links TRBV4-2 to TRBJ1-4; the match to TRBD1 covers 7 bases. The CDR3 loop spans 14 amino acids. Germline CDR1 and CDR2: LGHNA and YNFKEQ. Trimming removed 1 base from V and 8 bases from J; junction bases left unmatched: 4. CDR3 loop: CASSQGQGREKLFF. The CDR3 DNA reads as TGTGCCAGCAGCCAAGGACAGGGAAGGGAAAAACTGTTTTTT.

This clone showed up just a few times. The V gene is TRBV5-1, the J gene TRBJ2-1; 11 bases are shared with TRBD2. Per the germline V gene, CDR1 is SGHRS and CDR2 is YFSETQ. This CDR3 has 15 amino acids. J was trimmed by 7 bases and V by 4 bases; bases with no gene match: 7. The CDR3 spells CASSHSGREGNEQFF. In DNA form, the CDR3 reads TGCGCCAGCAGCCATAGCGGGAGGGAGGGGAATGAGCAGTTCTTC.

The chain's CDR3 is CASSLYGGPYDLIKAFF. CDR3 DNA sequence: TGTGCCAGCAGCTTATATGGGGGGCCCTATGACCTGATAAAAGCTTTCTTT. The V and J genes are TRBV7-9 and TRBJ1-1; D possibly corresponds to TRBD1 (6 bases). CDR1 and CDR2 (germline): SEHNR, FQNEAQ (reference sequence). The V gene lost 2 bases and the J gene lost 9 bases, with 25 bases spanning the gap. The CDR3 contains 17 residues.